This T cell receptor beta chain was documented in a study of control samples from healthy donors and cancer patients (dated by TCRdb to about 2020). In regard to this clone: Its antigen is currently not known. No qualities accompany the bases; no much larger clone lies one base away.

Library construction relied on the immunoSEQ multiplex PCR assay. What TCRdb holds here is the immuneACCESS table cut down to in-frame rearrangements. Part of the clones is not present; checked against another copy, under half of the missing clones reflect an unresolved V gene, and the others are unexplained. The sample profile shows approximately 37,000 clones; around 83% of them were found once. The top ten clonotypes cover around a fifth of the sample. Looking up the germline V gene (reference sequence) yields CDR1 LNHDA and CDR2 SQIVND. The CDR3 numbers 14 residues from cysteine through phenylalanine. Only the CDR3 DNA stays, 42 bases, in frame from base 1. The germline V and J ends show losses of 6 bases and 11 bases respectively, and no gene match explains 10 bases of the junction.

The material sequenced was PBMCs. This receptor chain uses TRBV19 and TRBJ2-1, with 10 central nucleotides matching TRBD2. This clonotype was obtained from a woman in her sixties with lung cancer. At the DNA level, the sequence is TGTGCCAGTAGCGAAAGCGGGAGGGCCGGTCAGCAGTTCTTC. Protein translation: CASSESGRAGQQFF. The CDR3 plus the reference TRBV19 and TRBJ2-1 genes for the other parts give the full variable domain: DGGITQSPKYLFRKEGQNVTLSCEQNLNHDAMYWYRQDPGQGLRLIYYSQIVNDFQKGDIAEGYSVSREKKESFPLTVTSAQKNPTAFYLCASSESGRAGQQFFGPGTRLTVL.